The sequence of this T cell receptor beta chain was determined in a study of shared T cell receptors in the human thymus. Germline CDR1 and CDR2: MNHNY and SVGAGI (reference sequence). CDR3 size: 16 residues. Germline trimming cut 6 bases from V and 3 bases from J; bases unmatched to any gene: 11. Some clones are missing from TCRdb's copy, which holds only in-frame ones; the method was immunoSEQ multiplex PCR. The sample carries hundreds of thousands of clones, more than 75% recorded once. Separately, the same data were catalogued under a study of human thymus T cells. That paper states: Thymus specimens were resections from corrective heart surgery. Thymic as well as blood repertoires seemed to favor certain V and J genes unevenly. Related work found strong thymic repertoire overlap between unrelated individuals.

This receptor was obtained from a boy under two years old with a congenital heart defect. The material sequenced was thymocytes. J is TRBJ2-3 and V is TRBV6-6; TRBD2 agrees at 8 bases. CDR3 in amino acids: CASSPPHGRATDTQYF. In DNA, the CDR3 is TGTGCCAGCAGCCCACCCCACGGGAGGGCAACAGATACGCAGTATTTT.